Listed below are T cell receptor beta chains from one sample, sequenced in a study of PD-1 blockade in classical Hodgkin lymphoma. TCRdb's table, derived via immunoSEQ multiplex PCR, lists solely in-frame clones and lacks some. The table shows roughly 100,000 clones, with around nine tenths occurring only once. Sequencing used peripheral blood mononuclear cells (PBMCs), obtained before the fourth cycle of nivolumab. The receptors were gathered from a human donor with classical Hodgkin lymphoma. CDR3s include the opening cysteine and the closing phenylalanine or tryptophan. A D gene is named only where the DNA matches it firmly. The listing skips clone size in some rows; elsewhere it reads once, few, many or a size class.

cdr3_aa	cdr3_nt	j_call	v_call	d_call	clone_size
CASTSGSALGGRLYGYTF	TGTGCCAGCACCTCAGGTTCCGCGCTGGGCGGCAGATTATATGGCTACACCTTC	TRBJ1-2	TRBV28	NA	NA
CASSIDPGRAYEQYF	TGTGCCAGTAGTATAGACCCCGGGAGGGCCTACGAGCAGTACTTC	TRBJ2-7	TRBV19	TRBD2	NA
CASSPGTAANYGYTF	TGCGCCAGCAGCCCCGGGACGGCCGCTAACTATGGCTACACCTTC	TRBJ1-2	TRBV5-1	NA	few
CASSYSGVAGTYEQFF	TGTGCCAGCAGTTACTCGGGGGTAGCGGGAACTTATGAGCAGTTCTTC	TRBJ2-1	TRBV6-5	TRBD2	NA
CASSPILVTGLYQPQHF	TGTGCCAGCTCACCAATTTTAGTTACAGGACTATATCAGCCCCAGCATTTT	TRBJ1-5	TRBV18	NA	few
CASSLMAGANVLTF	TGCGCCAGCAGCTTGATGGCTGGGGCCAACGTCCTGACTTTC	TRBJ2-6	TRBV5-1	NA	NA
CASSLGLPRDSGGGGTDTQYF	TGCGCCAGCAGCCTGGGGCTACCTCGGGACAGTGGTGGAGGCGGGACAGATACGCAGTATTTT	TRBJ2-3	TRBV4-3	TRBD1	once
CASSYWDSYQPQHF	TGTGCCAGCAGTTACTGGGACAGCTATCAGCCCCAGCATTTT	TRBJ1-5	TRBV6-6	TRBD1	once
CASSPTAETQYF	TGTGCCAGCAGCCCGACAGCGGAGACCCAGTACTTC	TRBJ2-5	TRBV11-2	NA	NA
CASTPPERRSEQYF	TGTGCCAGCACCCCCCCGGAGAGGCGGTCGGAGCAGTACTTC	TRBJ2-7	TRBV6-1	NA	NA
CASSRSGGETQYF	TGTGCCAGCTCACGTAGCGGTGGGGAGACCCAGTACTTC	TRBJ2-5	TRBV18	NA	NA
CASSPSQGLNTEAFF	TGCGCCAGCAGCCCCTCCCAGGGACTGAACACTGAAGCTTTCTTT	TRBJ1-1	TRBV4-3	NA	NA
CASSQVFSGTPSYNEQFF	TGCGCCAGCAGCCAAGTCTTTAGCGGGACGCCCTCCTACAATGAGCAGTTCTTC	TRBJ2-1	TRBV4-1	TRBD2	NA
CASSLRDRGRGYYGYTF	TGCGCCAGCAGCTTGCGGGACAGGGGGCGCGGGTACTATGGCTACACCTTC	TRBJ1-2	TRBV5-1	TRBD1	NA
CASSPSPQGVTEAFF	TGTGCCAGCAGCCCCAGCCCACAGGGTGTCACTGAAGCTTTCTTT	TRBJ1-1	TRBV9	NA	once
CASTRRGRGGEQFF	TGTGCCAGCACAAGGCGGGGCCGGGGGGGTGAGCAGTTCTTC	TRBJ2-1	TRBV6-5	TRBD2	NA
CASSRTSGRMDSYNEQFF	TGCGCCAGCAGCAGGACTAGCGGGAGAATGGACTCCTACAATGAGCAGTTCTTC	TRBJ2-1	TRBV5-1	TRBD2	NA
CASSQEGGRGTDTQYF	TGCGCCAGCAGCCAAGAGGGGGGTCGAGGCACAGATACGCAGTATTTT	TRBJ2-3	TRBV4-1	NA	few
CASSSGHSYEQYF	TGTGCCAGCAGCTCCGGACATTCCTACGAGCAGTACTTC	TRBJ2-7	TRBV11-3	NA	NA
CASSLDSAEQYF	TGTGCCAGCAGCTTGGATTCTGCAGAGCAGTACTTC	TRBJ2-7	TRBV7-2	NA	NA
CASSMGQGTNQPQHF	TGTGCCAGTAGTATGGGACAGGGGACCAATCAGCCCCAGCATTTT	TRBJ1-5	TRBV19	TRBD1	NA
CASSEEMAVAGIYEQYF	TGTGCCAGCAGTGAAGAAATGGCGGTAGCGGGGATCTACGAGCAGTACTTC	TRBJ2-7	TRBV6-1	TRBD2	NA